This entry describes one T cell receptor (beta chain). TCRdb's table, derived via immunoSEQ multiplex PCR, lists solely in-frame clones and lacks some. Found here are roughly 18,000 clones, roughly 80% of them singletons; the top ten hold roughly an eighth. This entry comes from a study of OX40 agonist ivuxolimab in advanced cancers. Trimming removed 2 bases at V and 0 bases at J, with 8 bases between. The length of the CDR3 is 16 residues. Germline V CDR1 and CDR2: MNHEY, SVGAGI. This chain connects TRBV6-5 to TRBJ2-6; D ambiguous. The source of this sequence is an adult with an advanced solid tumor such as melanoma, head and neck, liver or kidney cancer. This material consisted of CD4+ or CD8+ T cells sorted from blood, taken in a trial of the OX40 agonist ivuxolimab. CDR3 DNA: TGTGCCAGCAGTTACACCCCCGTCTCTGGGGCCAACGTCCTGACTTTC. Translation gives CASSYTPVSGANVLTF.